A selection of T cell receptor beta chains follows, all from one sample in a study of OX40 agonist ivuxolimab in advanced cancers. This table comes from immunoSEQ multiplex PCR, and its TCRdb copy is limited to in-frame clones, with some not included. The sample has tens of thousands of clones, approximately 85% seen once. Specimen: CD4+ or CD8+ T cells sorted from blood, collected in a trial of the OX40 agonist ivuxolimab. The receptors here all came from an adult with an advanced solid tumor such as melanoma, head and neck, liver or kidney cancer. Both conserved end residues are part of each CDR3.

CDR3aa,v_gene,j_gene
CASSSHSGGEQYF,TRBV6-5,TRBJ2-7
CASSPNEREQYF,TRBV6-5,TRBJ2-7
CASSQVTEIYEQYF,TRBV14,TRBJ2-7
CAARDDYSRDRVNNEQFF,TRBV7-2,TRBJ2-1
CASSPTDTQYF,TRBV6-5,TRBJ2-3
CASSKPLLSGPPTDTQYF,TRBV21-1,TRBJ2-3
CASTPGQGAVDTQYF,TRBV11-3,TRBJ2-3
CASSQVPSEDFDVYTF,TRBV4-3,TRBJ1-2
CASSLWVGEAEAFF,TRBV27,TRBJ1-1
CASSFLTGGTEAFF,TRBV7-2,TRBJ1-1
CASRGDTIYF,TRBV7-9,TRBJ1-3
CASSLRQVHNYGYTF,TRBV7-9,TRBJ1-2
CAISRGGQGTYNEQFF,TRBV10-3,TRBJ2-1
CASSLDGSYEQYF,TRBV5-4,TRBJ2-7
CASSVVGGNTEAFF,TRBV9,TRBJ1-1
CATSRDSQKSRNTIYF,TRBV15,TRBJ1-3
CASARGPSTDTQYF,TRBV6-1,TRBJ2-3
CASSLEQGGPYEQYF,TRBV5-1,NA